This TCR beta chain appears in the sequencing data of a study of CD8 T cells in Susac syndrome. Blood CD8+ and CD4+ T cells underwent high-throughput TCR beta sequencing. A quantity of about 0.5 to 1 ug RNA underwent reverse transcription using random hexamers. Each CDR3 protein is one row after TCRdb ran MiXCR on the immunoSEQ multiplex PCR reads. Among more than 95,000 distinct CDR3 sequences listed, around 94% were seen once. CDR3 size: 11 residues. Germline CDR1 SNHLY, CDR2 FYNNEI. The V end was cut by 6 bases, the J end by 8 bases, with 10 bases between. The chain employs TRBV2 and TRBJ1-1; D is perhaps TRBD1 (6 bases). Input material: CD4+ T cells from PBMCs. This receptor was obtained from a human donor in good health. The CDR3 loop reads CASRITGEAFF. DNA for the CDR3: TGTGCCAGCAGGATTACAGGGGAAGCTTTCTTT.